This passage covers 26 T cell receptor beta chains from one sample sequenced in a study of cytomegalovirus exposure and HLA in healthy donors. 60 Vbeta and 13 Jbeta primers were used in PCR. Assay used: immunoSEQ multiplex PCR; TCRdb lists only in-frame clones, some missing. Seen here are about 180,000 clones, roughly 75% observed once, and the top ten hold 4.5% to 6%. The sequenced sample was PBMCs. Every receptor here comes from a man aged 35-49 years in good health and CMV-seronegative.

The DNA of the CDR3 is TGTGCCAGCACCGCGCAGGGGGCGCGGACTGAAGCTTTCTTT. Amino acids: CASTAQGARTEAFF. This chain joins TRBV27 and TRBJ1-1, with TRBD1 matching over 8 bases. CDR3 length: 14 residues. V lost 7 bases to trimming and J lost 5 bases; unmatched junction nucleotides: 9. Germline CDR1 is MNHEY and CDR2 is SMNVEV (reference sequence).

The chain recombines TRBV6-5 with TRBJ2-5; TRBD2 aligns across 8 bases. V shed 5 bases, J shed 5 bases, and the junction held 7 bases outside the gene matches. This CDR3 has 14 amino acids. Germline CDR1 reads MNHEY; CDR2 reads SVGAGI. The CDR3 loop is CASSPGTRGETQYF. The CDR3 region has the DNA TGTGCCAGCAGTCCAGGGACTAGAGGGGAGACCCAGTACTTC.

This sequence joins TRBV2 and TRBJ2-2, with 7 bases fitting TRBD2. Germline V gives CDR1 SNHLY, CDR2 FYNNEI. The CDR3 spans 16 residues. The V and J ends lost 1 base and 2 bases, in that order; junction bases with no gene match: 4. The CDR3 DNA sequence: TGTGCCAGCAGTGAAGTTGGCGGGAGTAACACCGGGGAGCTGTTTTTT. This encodes CASSEVGGSNTGELFF.

V and J are TRBV7-6 and TRBJ1-1; 7 nucleotides align to TRBD1. The germline V gene encodes CDR1 SGHVS and CDR2 FNYEAQ. The V segment lost 5 bases and the J segment 0 bases; nucleotides outside the gene matches: 3. The CDR3 is 14 amino acids. CDR3 protein: CASSQTGMNTEAFF. Written as DNA, the CDR3 is TGTGCCAGCAGCCAGACAGGGATGAACACTGAAGCTTTCTTT.

The chain links TRBV6-5 to TRBJ2-3, with 10 bases matching TRBD2. Germline assignment: CDR1 MNHEY and CDR2 SVGAGI. The V gene end was trimmed by 2 bases and the J gene end by 2 bases; junction bases not matched to a gene: 4. The CDR3 extends over 16 amino acids. The CDR3 is CASSYGLAVSTDTQYF. The CDR3 DNA reads TGTGCCAGCAGTTACGGACTAGCGGTTTCCACAGATACGCAGTATTTT.

In this sample, this clone turned up a few times. The chain links TRBV15 to TRBJ2-7; possible D gene TRBD1, 6 bases. The CDR3 has 14 amino acids. The germline V gene has CDR1 LNHNV and CDR2 YYDKDF (reference sequence). V was cut by 8 bases and J by 9 bases, with 23 bases left in between. CDR3 DNA: TGTGCCACCTCGCAGGCGGGCAGGGGATCTGGGCAGTACTTC. Amino acids: CATSQAGRGSGQYF.

The chain has TRBV30 and TRBJ2-3; a weak D match, TRBD2 (6 bases). Germline V gene lookup returns CDR1 GTSNPN and CDR2 SVGIG (reference sequence). V was pared by 2 bases and J by 3 bases, with 21 bases between. CDR3 length: 17 amino acids. In DNA, the CDR3 is TGTGCCTGGAGTCTGGGAGGCCACGGGGGAAAAACAGATACGCAGTATTTT. This translates into CAWSLGGHGGKTDTQYF.

The chain combines TRBV4-3 with TRBJ2-3, with 12 bases identical to TRBD2. The CDR3 runs 15 residues. V shed 3 bases and J 3 bases; nucleotides not matched to a gene: 1. From germline, CDR1 is LGHNA and CDR2 YSLEER. The chain's CDR3 is CASSQTSGGTDTQYF. Written as DNA, the CDR3 is TGCGCCAGCAGCCAGACTAGCGGGGGAACAGATACGCAGTATTTT.

The chain uses TRBV7-2 and TRBJ1-2, with 7 bases identical to TRBD1. V was pared by 1 base and J by 2 bases, with 4 bases of the junction left unmatched. Germline loops: CDR1 SGHTA, CDR2 FQGNSA. This CDR3 is 15 amino acids long. CDR3 DNA sequence: TGTGCCAGCAGCTTAGGTGAGGGGGCGAACTATGGCTACACCTTC. It specifies CASSLGEGANYGYTF.

The chain carries TRBV9 and TRBJ1-6; no definite D call. Germline V lookup: CDR1 SGDLS, CDR2 YYNGEE. The V end was cut by 2 bases, the J end by 5 bases, with 8 bases between. The CDR3 contains 14 residues. The CDR3 sequence is CASSVFSDNSPLHF. CDR3 coding DNA: TGTGCCAGCAGCGTCTTTTCCGATAATTCACCCCTCCACTTT.

The chain employs TRBV29-1 and TRBJ1-1, with D possibly being TRBD1 (6 bases). This CDR3 has 15 amino acids. Per germline, CDR1 SQVTM and CDR2 ANQGSEA. The V and J ends lost 2 bases and 0 bases respectively, with 13 bases between them. In DNA, the CDR3 is TGCAGCGTTGAACAGGGGAGAGGGATGAACACTGAAGCTTTCTTT. Protein: CSVEQGRGMNTEAFF.

The chain couples TRBV27 to TRBJ1-1; possible D gene TRBD1, 6 bases. This CDR3 has 15 amino acids. V lost 2 bases and J 2 bases, leaving 12 bases between the germline ends. CDR1 is MNHEY and CDR2 is SMNVEV in the germline V gene (reference sequence). The CDR3 nucleotides read TGTGCCAGCAGTTTAGGGGGCCTCCTTAACACTGAAGCTTTCTTT. It codes for CASSLGGLLNTEAFF.

The chain carries TRBV5-1 and TRBJ2-3, with D possibly being TRBD2 (7 bases). V lost 5 bases and J lost 3, with 13 bases in between. The germline gives CDR1 SGHRS, CDR2 YFSETQ. CDR3 length equals 14 residues. The CDR3, as DNA: TGCGCCAGCAGTCCCGGGGGGCCAACAGATACGCAGTATTTT. Protein: CASSPGGPTDTQYF.

The chain uses TRBV5-1 and TRBJ2-7, with 8 bases matching TRBD1. J lost 4 bases, V lost 4 bases, and 7 bases had no gene match. The CDR3 is made up of 14 amino acids. Germline V gene sequence: CDR1 SGHRS, CDR2 YFSETQ. As DNA, the CDR3 is TGCGCCAGCAGCGCCGGGACAGGAGGGTACGAGCAGTACTTC. It is translated as CASSAGTGGYEQYF.

The chain uses TRBV18 and TRBJ1-5, with unresolved D. The CDR3 has 14 amino acids. Trimming removed 3 bases at V and 0 bases at J, with 6 bases between. Looked up from germline, CDR1 is KGHSH and CDR2 is LQKENI. This chain's CDR3 is CASSPADSNQPQHF. The CDR3 coding sequence is TGTGCCAGCTCACCGGCGGATAGCAATCAGCCCCAGCATTTT. Drawing the rest from reference TRBV18 and TRBJ1-5, the complete variable domain is NAGVMQNPRHLVRRRGQEARLRCSPMKGHSHVYWYRQLPEEGLKFMVYLQKENIIDESGMPKERFSAEFPKEGPSILRIQQVVRGDSAAYFCASSPADSNQPQHFGDGTRLSIL.

J is TRBJ2-6 and V is TRBV5-1; D unclear. Trimming took 4 bases from V and 2 from J, leaving 10 bases between them. CDR1 and CDR2 (germline): SGHRS, YFSETQ. There are 15 residues in the CDR3. The CDR3 spells CASSLLDPGANVLTF. In nucleotides, the CDR3 is TGCGCCAGCAGCCTTCTAGACCCTGGGGCCAACGTCCTGACTTTC.

The rearrangement joins TRBV19 to TRBJ1-5, with D perhaps matching TRBD1 (6 bases). Trimming cost V 3 bases and J 7 bases, with 13 bases left between them. The length of the CDR3 is 14 residues. Germline CDR1 LNHDA, CDR2 SQIVND (reference sequence). The CDR3 nucleotides are TGTGCCAGTAGTATTCGCGGGGGGGCCCAGCCCCAGCATTTT. It specifies CASSIRGGAQPQHF.

The genes are TRBV7-9 and TRBJ1-4; no firm D call. Trimming removed 5 bases at V and 7 bases at J, with 11 bases between. CDR3 length: 13 residues. Germline CDR1 and CDR2: SEHNR and FQNEAQ (reference sequence). CDR3 sequence reads: CASSPRVGEKLFF. The CDR3 coding sequence is TGTGCCAGCAGCCCCCGGGTGGGTGAAAAACTGTTTTTT.

The chain joins TRBV7-8 to TRBJ2-7, with 7 bases fitting TRBD2. Germline-derived CDR1 and CDR2 are SGHVS and FQNEAQ. There are 17 residues in the CDR3. The V segment lost 3 bases and the J segment 2 bases; nucleotides outside the gene matches: 13. The CDR3 protein is CASSFLVVAGVAYEQYF. As DNA, the CDR3 is TGTGCCAGCAGCTTTCTGGTGGTGGCGGGAGTCGCCTACGAGCAGTACTTC.

V and J are TRBV6-1 and TRBJ2-3; tentatively, D is TRBD2 (5 bases). The V and J ends lost 3 bases and 6 bases respectively, with 7 bases between them. Per germline, CDR1 MNHNS and CDR2 SASEGT. CDR3 size: 12 residues. In DNA form, the CDR3 reads TGTGCCAGCAGTGAGGGAGCGGATACGCAGTATTTT. Translating it yields CASSEGADTQYF.

Only a few counts were recorded for this clone. This sequence joins TRBV15 and TRBJ1-5, with 8 nucleotides matching TRBD1. The germline V gene encodes CDR1 LNHNV and CDR2 YYDKDF (reference sequence). V lost 5 bases and J lost 13; bases outside the gene matches: 25. The CDR3 contains 18 residues. The CDR3 DNA is TGTGCCACCAGCGGAACCTCAAGAAGGACAGGGAGGCGGGGCGGGCAGCATTTT. Its translation: CATSGTSRRTGRRGGQHF.

The V call is TRBV5-1, the J call TRBJ2-1; 13 bases match TRBD2. Germline CDR1 and CDR2: SGHRS and YFSETQ. Losses at the gene ends were 3 bases for V and 2 bases for J; bases not matched to a gene: 2. The CDR3 is made up of 16 amino acids. This chain's CDR3 is CASSSTSGGAYNEQFF. CDR3 DNA: TGCGCCAGCAGCTCCACTAGCGGGGGGGCCTACAATGAGCAGTTCTTC.

The rearrangement joins TRBV11-2 to TRBJ1-6, with D maybe TRBD1 (5 bases). The V end was cut by 4 bases, the J end by 6 bases, with 13 bases between. The CDR3 length is 15 residues. Germline CDR1 SGHAT, CDR2 FQNNGV. The CDR3, as DNA: TGTGCCAGCAGCTCGCCAGGGACTGGTAATTCACCCCTCCACTTT. This gives the protein CASSSPGTGNSPLHF.

The sample holds a few counts of this clone. The CDR3 sequence: CASRAYNEQFF. The DNA for the CDR3 is TGTGCCAGCAGGGCTTACAATGAGCAGTTCTTC. This chain uses TRBV7-9 with TRBJ2-1; D is undetermined. This CDR3 is 11 amino acids long. Germline values: CDR1 SEHNR, CDR2 FQNEAQ (reference sequence). Trimming took 6 bases from V and 4 from J, leaving 4 bases between them. Filled out from reference TRBV7-9 and TRBJ2-1, the complete variable domain reads DTGVSQNPRHKITKRGQNVTFRCDPISEHNRLYWYRQTLGQGPEFLTYFQNEAQLEKSRLLSDRFSAERPKGSFSTLEIQRTEQGDSAMYLCASRAYNEQFFGPGTRLTVL.

The J gene is TRBJ2-2, the V gene TRBV7-6; 10 nucleotides line up with TRBD1. Trimming took 6 bases from V and 4 from J; bases not matched to a gene: 8. The germline V gene has CDR1 SGHVS and CDR2 FNYEAQ. The CDR3 is 16 amino acids. The CDR3: CASSSRQGALTGELFF. The CDR3 nucleotides read TGTGCCAGCAGTTCCAGACAGGGGGCGCTCACCGGGGAGCTGTTTTTT.

The gene calls are TRBV4-1 and TRBJ2-2; 10 bases match TRBD2. CDR1 and CDR2 from the germline V gene are MGHRA and YSYEKL. J gave up 4 bases and V 2 bases, and 1 base lay outside the gene matches. The length of the CDR3 is 15 residues. The CDR3 nucleotides read TGCGCCAGCAGCCAACTAGCGGGGGCCACCGGGGAGCTGTTTTTT. Translating it yields CASSQLAGATGELFF.